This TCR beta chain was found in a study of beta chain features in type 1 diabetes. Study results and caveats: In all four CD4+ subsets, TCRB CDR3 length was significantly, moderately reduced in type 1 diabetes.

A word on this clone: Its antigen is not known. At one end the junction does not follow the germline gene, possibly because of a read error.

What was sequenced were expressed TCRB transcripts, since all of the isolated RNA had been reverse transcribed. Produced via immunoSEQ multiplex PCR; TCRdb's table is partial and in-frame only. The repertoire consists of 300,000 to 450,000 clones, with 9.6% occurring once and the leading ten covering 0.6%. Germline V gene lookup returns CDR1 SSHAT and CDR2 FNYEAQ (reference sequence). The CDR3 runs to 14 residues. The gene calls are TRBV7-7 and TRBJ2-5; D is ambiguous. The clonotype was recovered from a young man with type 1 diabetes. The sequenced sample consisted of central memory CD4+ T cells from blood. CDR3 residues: CASSPLGNQETQYF. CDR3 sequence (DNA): TGTGCTAGCAGCCCTCTCGGTAACCAAGAGACCCAGTACTTC.